These 14 T cell receptor beta chains were all obtained from the same sample, sequenced in a study of control samples from healthy donors and cancer patients. Libraries were prepared by immunoSEQ multiplex PCR; TCRdb keeps only in-frame clonotypes and omits some of them. The profile shows 110,000 or so clones, around nine tenths of them singletons. The sample comprised blood. These receptors were obtained from a man aged 25-40 years in good health.

This clone appeared a single time. V and J are TRBV20-1 and TRBJ1-2, with D possibly TRBD1 on 6 matching bases. Germline lookup yields CDR1 DFQATT and CDR2 SNEGSKA (reference sequence). V shed 3 bases and J shed 6 bases, with 17 bases lying between them. The CDR3 sequence is 14 residues long. CDR3 nucleotides: TGCAGTGCTAGTTCTCTCTCGGCAGGGGATGGCTACACCTTC. This encodes CSASSLSAGDGYTF.

The CDR3 here is CATSVSGGGGRDTQYF. The CDR3 region has the DNA TGTGCCACCAGTGTAAGCGGGGGAGGGGGTAGGGATACGCAGTATTTT. The gene calls are TRBV24-1 and TRBJ2-3, with 8 bases fitting TRBD2. Germline V lookup: CDR1 KGHDR, CDR2 SFDVKD. CDR3 size: 16 residues. Trimming removed 5 bases from V and 6 bases from J; junction bases left unmatched: 12.

The rearrangement uses TRBV11-3 and TRBJ2-1; no reliable D call. This CDR3 contains 14 residues. V was shortened by 5 bases and J by 5 bases, with 13 bases between the two germline ends. Per germline, CDR1 SGHNT and CDR2 YENEEA. The CDR3 DNA reads as TGTGCCAGCAGCCCGCCCCCTAGGAACAATGAGCAGTTCTTC. Translating gives CASSPPPRNNEQFF.

The count of this clone is one. J is TRBJ1-1 and V is TRBV7-6; D not resolved. Trimming took off 6 bases at V and 1 base at J, with 9 bases between the two ends. The CDR3 runs 13 residues. Per the germline V gene, CDR1 is SGHVS and CDR2 is FNYEAQ. The CDR3 region is CASSGGRNTEAFF. The CDR3 DNA sequence: TGTGCCAGCAGTGGCGGACGGAACACTGAAGCTTTCTTT.

The rearrangement links TRBV6-6 to TRBJ2-3; TRBD1 matches 9 bases. Germline trimming cut 8 bases from V and 2 bases from J; bases unmatched to any gene: 5. The CDR3 spans 14 residues. CDR1 is MNHNY, CDR2 SVGAGI, per germline (reference sequence). The CDR3 loop is CASLGTGLTDTQYF. CDR3 nucleotide sequence: TGTGCCAGCCTAGGGACAGGGCTCACAGATACGCAGTATTTT.

The rearrangement links TRBV16 to TRBJ1-1, with D hard to call. The CDR3 runs 15 residues. The V gene lost 1 base and the J gene lost 1 base, with 10 bases spanning the gap. Germline V gene lookup returns CDR1 KGHSY and CDR2 FQNENV. The CDR3 region is CASSQFRDTNTEAFF. The CDR3, as DNA: TGTGCCAGCAGCCAATTTCGCGACACGAACACTGAAGCTTTCTTT.

The chain links TRBV4-2 to TRBJ2-2; D may be TRBD2 (5 bases). Trimming took 3 bases from V and 6 from J, leaving 17 bases between them. CDR1 is LGHNA, CDR2 YNFKEQ, per germline. The CDR3 loop spans 16 amino acids. CDR3 sequence reads: CASSHLALNGAGELFF. In DNA, the CDR3 is TGTGCCAGCAGCCATCTAGCTCTAAACGGGGCCGGGGAGCTGTTTTTT.

The V gene is TRBV19, the J gene TRBJ1-3; tentative D call: TRBD1 (6 bases). The CDR3 contains 13 residues. From germline, CDR1 is LNHDA and CDR2 SQIVND (reference sequence). Trimming removed 10 bases at V and 4 bases at J, with 14 bases between. DNA of the CDR3: TGTGCCACGTCACAGGGCTTCGGAAACACCATATATTTT. Protein sequence: CATSQGFGNTIYF.

The CDR3 loop reads CASIGTGPLGYGYTF. Here the CDR3 DNA reads TGTGCCAGCATAGGGACAGGGCCTCTAGGATATGGCTACACCTTC. The rearrangement joins TRBV6-5 to TRBJ1-2; TRBD1 matches at 9 bases. The length of the CDR3 is 15 residues. Germline CDR1 MNHEY, CDR2 SVGAGI. The V and J ends lost 7 bases and 5 bases, in that order; junction bases with no gene match: 11.

CDR3 sequence reads: CASSYSIGEGYTF. In DNA form, the CDR3 reads TGTGCCAGCAGTTACTCGATAGGGGAAGGCTACACCTTC. This chain uses TRBV6-6 with TRBJ1-2; D perhaps matches TRBD1 (5 bases). This CDR3 is 13 amino acids long. Germline CDR1 and CDR2: MNHNY and SVGAGI (reference sequence). The V end lost 0 bases, the J end lost 8 bases, and 10 bases lay between the germline ends.

The rearrangement joins TRBV7-7 to TRBJ2-1, with 9 bases identical to TRBD2. Germline CDR1 reads SSHAT; CDR2 reads FNYEAQ (reference sequence). The V gene end was trimmed by 6 bases and the J gene end by 2 bases; junction bases not matched to a gene: 5. The CDR3 spans 15 residues. The CDR3 loop is CASRPLAGTYNEQFF. Written as DNA, the CDR3 is TGTGCCAGCAGGCCACTAGCGGGCACCTACAATGAGCAGTTCTTC.

The chain carries TRBV27 and TRBJ1-5; the match to TRBD1 covers 11 bases. The V and J ends lost 4 bases and 0 bases, in that order; junction bases with no gene match: 5. Looked up from germline, CDR1 is MNHEY and CDR2 is SMNVEV (reference sequence). The CDR3 contains 17 residues. CDR3 sequence (DNA): TGTGCCAGCAGTTCCGGGACAGGGGGTTATAGCAATCAGCCCCAGCATTTT. It is translated as CASSSGTGGYSNQPQHF.

The rearrangement uses TRBV30 and TRBJ1-2, with D unresolved. Trimming pared 0 bases from V and 6 bases from J, leaving 8 bases between. Germline V gives CDR1 GTSNPN, CDR2 SVGIG (reference sequence). The CDR3 sequence is 12 residues long. CDR3 bases: TGTGCCTGGAGTGTAGTCGGGGATGGCTACACCTTC. It translates to CAWSVVGDGYTF.

The chain uses TRBV7-9 and TRBJ1-3; D ambiguous. The ends were cut back, 2 bases at V and 2 bases at J, with 13 bases in the middle. In germline, CDR1 is SEHNR, CDR2 FQNEAQ (reference sequence). This CDR3 spans 16 amino acids. The CDR3 coding sequence is TGTGCCAGCAGCTTACAGGCACCCGCTGCTGGAAACACCATATATTTT. It translates to CASSLQAPAAGNTIYF.